This TCR beta chain originates from a study of OX40 agonist ivuxolimab in advanced cancers. Study context: The study reported partial responses in three patients: one hepatocellular carcinoma, two cutaneous melanoma.

Points from the study as a whole: Some patients without response likewise showed low normalized clonal expansion. Doses of 0.1 to 3.0 mg/kg were accompanied by clonal expansion of CD4+ and CD8+ blood T cells by week 6.

This table comes from immunoSEQ multiplex PCR, and its TCRdb copy is limited to in-frame clones, with some not included. This table holds about 41,000 clones, 70% to 90% found once. Per germline, CDR1 SGHNT and CDR2 YYREEE (reference sequence). V lost 6 bases and J lost 9; bases outside the gene matches: 12. The CDR3 is 15 residues long. This clone was observed a few times. The target antigen is unknown. The clonotype originates from an adult with an advanced solid tumor such as melanoma, head and neck, liver or kidney cancer. The chain has TRBV5-4 and TRBJ1-6; TRBD1 agrees at 7 bases. Sample: CD4+ or CD8+ T cells sorted from blood, taken in a trial of the OX40 agonist ivuxolimab. In DNA, the CDR3 is TGTGCCAGCAATGTCTTTCAGGGGGTTAGTTCACCCCTCCACTTT. Translated, it gives CASNVFQGVSSPLHF.